The rows below give T cell receptor beta chains drawn from one sample of a study of cytomegalovirus exposure and HLA in healthy donors. Produced via immunoSEQ multiplex PCR; TCRdb's table is partial and in-frame only. The sample holds 120,000 or so clones; 70% to 80% are singletons and the top ten take roughly 9.3%. Sequencing was done on a sample of PBMCs. The origin of the receptors is a woman between 50 and 59 years old in good health and CMV-seropositive. Both conserved end residues are part of each CDR3. The D gene is left open where the match is weak. The size of a clone is reported for some rows only, either as once, few or many, or as a class for expanded clones.

D	V	J	size	CDR3	DNA
NA	TRBV5-1	TRBJ2-1	NA	CASSSGNEQFF	TGCGCCAGCAGCTCAGGGAATGAGCAGTTCTTC
NA	TRBV4-2	TRBJ1-1	NA	CASSQGQANTEAFF	TGTGCCAGCAGCCAAGGGCAGGCGAACACTGAAGCTTTCTTT
NA	TRBV9	TRBJ1-5	NA	CASSVSGNGNQPQHF	TGTGCCAGCAGCGTCTCAGGGAACGGCAATCAGCCCCAGCATTTT
TRBD2	TRBV11-2	TRBJ2-5	NA	CASSPSGGGLQTQYF	TGTGCCAGCAGCCCCTCGGGGGGGGGCCTACAGACCCAGTACTTC
TRBD2	TRBV27	TRBJ2-3	once	CASSFLGLAGTTDTQYF	TGTGCCAGCAGTTTTCTTGGACTAGCGGGGACCACAGATACGCAGTATTTT
NA	TRBV7-9	TRBJ2-3	NA	CASRNQGSTDTQYF	TGTGCCAGCAGGAACCAGGGAAGCACAGATACGCAGTATTTT
NA	TRBV2	TRBJ2-3	NA	CASSLEGGETQYF	TGTGCCAGCAGCCTGGAGGGCGGGGAGACGCAGTATTTT
NA	TRBV19	TRBJ1-5	once	CASRAQYSNQPQHF	TGTGCCAGTAGGGCTCAGTATAGCAATCAGCCCCAGCATTTT
TRBD2	TRBV7-3	TRBJ2-1	NA	CASSPRPSGGQHNEQFF	TGTGCCAGCAGCCCCCGGCCTAGCGGGGGGCAACACAATGAGCAGTTCTTC
TRBD1	TRBV6-4	TRBJ2-1	once	CASSFSGGQGPTEQFF	TGTGCCAGCAGCTTCTCGGGGGGACAGGGCCCGACGGAGCAGTTCTTC
TRBD2	TRBV27	TRBJ2-7	NA	CASRGLAATYEQYF	TGTGCCAGCAGGGGACTAGCGGCAACCTACGAGCAGTACTTC
NA	TRBV6-1	TRBJ1-6	NA	CASSEAQLAGPYNSPLHF	TGTGCCAGCAGTGAAGCGCAATTAGCAGGGCCCTATAATTCACCCCTCCACTTT
NA	TRBV7-2	TRBJ2-7	few	CASSLIPYEQYF	TGTGCCAGCAGCCTAATCCCTTACGAGCAGTACTTC
TRBD1	TRBV7-3	TRBJ2-1	NA	CASSLTGTGRINEQFF	TGTGCCAGCAGCTTAACGGGGACAGGGAGAATAAATGAGCAGTTCTTC
NA	TRBV10-2	TRBJ2-5	NA	CASSRVQETQYF	TGCGCCAGCAGTCGGGTCCAAGAGACCCAGTACTTC
NA	TRBV15	TRBJ1-5	few	CATSRNRNQPQHF	TGTGCCACCAGCAGGAACAGAAATCAGCCCCAGCATTTT
TRBD1	TRBV6-5	TRBJ2-7	NA	CASSYSWDRGQYEQYF	TGTGCCAGCAGTTACTCTTGGGACAGGGGGCAGTACGAGCAGTACTTC
NA	TRBV6-1	TRBJ1-4	NA	CATKRDTLREKLFF	TGTGCCACGAAGCGGGACACCTTGCGGGAAAAACTGTTTTTT
NA	TRBV27	TRBJ1-5	once	CASRTGNQPQHF	TGTGCCAGCAGGACAGGCAATCAGCCCCAGCATTTT
NA	TRBV7-8	TRBJ2-1	NA	CASSPAARSYNEQFF	TGTGCCAGCAGCCCCGCCGCCAGGTCCTACAATGAGCAGTTCTTC
TRBD1	TRBV2	TRBJ2-5	NA	CASRADVDRGTQYF	TGTGCCAGCAGGGCGGACGTTGACAGGGGGACCCAGTACTTC
TRBD1	TRBV27	TRBJ2-6	NA	CASSSGQGAGANVLTF	TGTGCCAGCAGTTCCGGACAGGGGGCCGGGGCCAACGTCCTGACTTTC
NA	TRBV5-1	TRBJ1-5	NA	CASSLTGNQPQHF	TGCGCCAGCAGCTTGACAGGGAATCAGCCCCAGCATTTT
NA	TRBV15	TRBJ1-1	few	CATSRGTVSSGAEAFF	TGTGCCACCAGCAGAGGAACAGTGAGCTCGGGGGCTGAAGCTTTCTTT
NA	TRBV5-5	TRBJ2-1	NA	CASSPRPRDGNEQFF	TGTGCCAGCAGCCCTCGCCCCAGGGATGGGAATGAGCAGTTCTTC
NA	TRBV6-5	TRBJ1-2	few	CASTPTGHYGYTF	TGTGCCAGCACCCCAACAGGGCACTATGGCTACACCTTC
NA	TRBV30	TRBJ2-3	few	CAWSAGVSTDTQYF	TGTGCCTGGAGTGCGGGGGTTAGCACAGATACGCAGTATTTT
NA	TRBV27	TRBJ1-6	NA	CASSLYNSPLHF	TGTGCCAGCAGTCTTTATAATTCACCCCTCCACTTT
TRBD2	TRBV4-2	TRBJ2-3	NA	CASSYTPPGLPTGDTQYF	TGTGCCAGCAGCTATACACCCCCGGGACTACCAACCGGAGATACGCAGTATTTT
NA	TRBV7-6	TRBJ1-1	NA	CASSLARGRTEAFF	TGTGCCAGCAGCTTGGCAAGGGGAAGGACTGAAGCTTTCTTT
NA	TRBV30	TRBJ1-4	once	CAWSDSATNEKLFF	TGTGCCTGGAGTGACAGTGCAACTAATGAAAAACTGTTTTTT
TRBD1	TRBV30	TRBJ1-1	NA	CAGQGAASGGAEAFF	TGTGCCGGACAGGGGGCGGCGTCCGGGGGCGCTGAAGCTTTCTTT
TRBD1	TRBV7-9	TRBJ1-2	few	CASSTRQGAYGYTF	TGTGCCAGCAGCACAAGACAGGGGGCGTATGGCTACACCTTC
TRBD1	TRBV6-6	TRBJ1-1	NA	CASRDAGQRVTEAFF	TGTGCCAGCAGGGACGCGGGACAGAGGGTCACTGAAGCTTTCTTT
NA	TRBV6-8	TRBJ1-1	few	CASSYFRHMNTEAFF	TGTGCCAGCAGTTACTTTAGACACATGAACACTGAAGCTTTCTTT
TRBD1	TRBV27	TRBJ1-5	NA	CASSSRGLSNQPQHF	TGTGCCAGCAGTAGCAGGGGGCTTAGCAATCAGCCCCAGCATTTT
NA	TRBV7-2	TRBJ1-1	NA	CASSLTSIEAFF	TGTGCCAGCAGCTTAACCTCTATTGAAGCTTTCTTT
NA	TRBV7-9	TRBJ1-2	NA	CASSATERGYTF	TGTGCCAGCAGCGCAACAGAACGTGGCTACACCTTC
NA	TRBV6-6	TRBJ1-3	NA	CASSYGGTPSGNTIYF	TGTGCCAGCAGTTACGGCGGTACCCCCTCTGGAAACACCATATATTTT
NA	TRBV30	TRBJ2-7	NA	CAWSHGYEQYF	TGTGCCTGGAGTCACGGCTACGAGCAGTACTTC
NA	TRBV7-9	TRBJ1-2	NA	CASSLGGYGYTF	TGTGCCAGCAGCTTAGGAGGTTATGGCTACACCTTC
TRBD2	TRBV10-3	TRBJ2-7	once	CATSGLAVLTYEQYF	TGTGCCACCTCGGGACTAGCGGTTTTAACCTACGAGCAGTACTTC
NA	TRBV7-6	TRBJ2-2	few	CASSLSQGYTGELFF	TGTGCCAGCAGCTTATCGCAGGGATACACCGGGGAGCTGTTTTTT
NA	TRBV11-3	TRBJ2-7	once	CASSRGGTYYEQYF	TGTGCCAGCAGCAGGGGGGGGACTTACTACGAGCAGTACTTC